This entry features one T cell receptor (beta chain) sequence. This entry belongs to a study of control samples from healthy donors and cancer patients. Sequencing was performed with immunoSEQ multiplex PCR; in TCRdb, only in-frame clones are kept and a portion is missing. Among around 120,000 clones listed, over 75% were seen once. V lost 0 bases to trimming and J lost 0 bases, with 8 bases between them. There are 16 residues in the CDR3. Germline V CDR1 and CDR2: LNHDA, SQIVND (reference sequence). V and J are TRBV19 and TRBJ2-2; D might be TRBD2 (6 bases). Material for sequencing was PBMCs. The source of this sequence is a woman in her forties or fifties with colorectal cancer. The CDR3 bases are TGTGCCAGTAGTATAGATCGGGGGTCGAACACCGGGGAGCTGTTTTTT. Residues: CASSIDRGSNTGELFF.